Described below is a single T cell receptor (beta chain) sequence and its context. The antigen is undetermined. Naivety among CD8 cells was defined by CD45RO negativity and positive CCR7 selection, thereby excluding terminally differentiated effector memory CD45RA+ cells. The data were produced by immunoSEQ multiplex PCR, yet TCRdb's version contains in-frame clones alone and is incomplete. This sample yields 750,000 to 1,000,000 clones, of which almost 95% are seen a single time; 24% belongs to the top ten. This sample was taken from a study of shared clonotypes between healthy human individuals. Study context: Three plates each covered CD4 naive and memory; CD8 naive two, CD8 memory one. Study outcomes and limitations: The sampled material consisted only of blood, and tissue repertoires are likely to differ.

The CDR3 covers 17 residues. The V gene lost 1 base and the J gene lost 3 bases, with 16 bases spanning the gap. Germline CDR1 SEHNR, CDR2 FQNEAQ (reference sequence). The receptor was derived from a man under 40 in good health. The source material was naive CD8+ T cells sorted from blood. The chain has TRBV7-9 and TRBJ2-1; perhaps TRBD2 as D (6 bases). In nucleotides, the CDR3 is TGTGCCAGCAGCTTAGTAGGGTCTAGCGAGCACTACAATGAGCAGTTCTTC. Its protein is CASSLVGSSEHYNEQFF.